This T cell receptor (beta chain) was identified during a study of Ad26.COV2.S vaccination and SARS-CoV-2 variants (dated by TCRdb to about 2021). In the study overall: Vaccine-arm donors came from COV1001, a multicentre, randomized, double-blind, placebo-controlled phase I-IIa trial of Ad26.COV2.S in healthy adults. Dosing of Ad26.COV2.S was intramuscular, at either 5x10^10 or 1x10^11 viral particles, delivered as one shot or as two shots spaced 56 days apart. TCRbeta repertoire sequencing served as the tool for gauging how specific and how broad the SARS-CoV-2-reactive T cell receptors were following Ad26.COV2.S vaccination. A total of around 32 samples were included in the TCR-sequenced set, comprising roughly 19 Ad26.COV2.S vaccine recipients, 5 placebo recipients and 8 SARS-CoV-2 convalescent individuals. Trial participants were randomized into five groups of five, in which low-dose or high-dose Ad26.COV2.S was given once or twice, or placebo was given on both occasions. Investigators did not know the trial group allocation while performing experiments and assessing outcomes. General study outcomes and caveats: Vaccine and placebo recipients had comparable non-spike TCR breadth, which fits with the vaccine containing only spike. After vaccination, spike-specific CD8+ and CD4+ T cell responses were reported to show substantial breadth. Comparing responses between vaccine doses or regimens was not something the study was powered to do. Spike-specific TCR breadth was higher in Ad26.COV2.S recipients than in placebo recipients (P = 0.0014). It was noted by the authors that total T cell responses may have been underestimated by the TCR breadth and depth analyses.

With regard to this clone: Its antigen has not been determined. No base-level quality is on record; no much larger clone is a single base apart.

TCRbeta CDR3 regions were sequenced with the immunoSEQ Assay. After extraction, genomic DNA underwent amplification by bias-controlled multiplex PCR, followed by high-throughput sequencing. In the source study's methods: Collapsing and filtering of sequences were performed to quantify the absolute abundance of each unique TCRbeta CDR3 region. T cell fraction was estimated by normalizing TCRbeta template counts to usable DNA, which was measured by amplifying reference genes present in all nucleated cells. Repertoire TCRs were annotated as SARS-CoV-2-specific when V gene, CDR3 amino acid sequence and J gene were exactly matched to a known reactive TCR set. The reference SARS-CoV-2 TCR set was obtained from MIRA and was filtered for enrichment in COVID-19-positive ImmuneCODE repertoires, whereby public or cross-reactive TCRs were removed. Using the MIRA antigens, annotated TCRs were further analysed by specific ORF or by position within an ORF. Depth was the summed frequency of annotated unique rearrangements, while breadth was defined as annotated unique rearrangements over total unique productive rearrangements. Two-sided Wilcoxon rank-sum tests were applied when comparing TCR breadth between groups. Drawn from immuneACCESS, this table holds only the in-frame rearrangements with V and J called that TCRdb kept. Clones are partly lost; checked studies trace under half to an unresolved V gene and leave the rest unexplained. That table is the source of V, J and clone size, and D and trimming were worked out from the DNA. Here the sample has some 450,000 clones; 90% occur a single time. Approximately 4.3% of the sample is taken by the ten largest.

Trimming takes 5 bases off V and 0 bases off J; junction bases not matched to a gene: 16. The CDR1 and CDR2 encoded by the germline V gene are SGHVS and FQNEAQ. The CDR3 goes from the cysteine to the phenylalanine over 19 residues. Only CDR3 DNA remains: 57 bases, in frame from the first base. The treatment or condition label here, explained by the study, means: around 19 received Ad26.COV2.S at low or high dose, single or two shots; several received placebo; per-sample allocation not given. Repertoires of vaccine and placebo recipients were sequenced from samples taken on day 63 after the first injection. Cohort 1b enrolled about two dozen adults aged 18-55 years at a single site in Boston, USA, between 29 July and 7 August 2020. As a vaccine, Ad26.COV2.S was a replication-incompetent adenovirus type 26 vector that expressed a prefusion-stabilized SARS-CoV-2 spike protein derived from the original Wuhan strain.

The V and J genes are TRBV7-8 and TRBJ2-7; 10 bases in the junction line up with TRBD1. The clonotype was recovered from a person aged 18 to 65 who received the Ad26.COV2.S COVID-19 vaccine or a placebo. Material: peripheral blood, obtained in a trial of Ad26.COV2.S vaccine versus placebo. CDR3 sequence: CASSPDWTTGGFLSYEQYF. The nucleotides read TGTGCCAGCAGCCCTGACTGGACGACAGGGGGCTTTCTCTCCTACGAGCAGTACTTC.